Below, one T cell receptor (beta chain) is given with its context. The sample has other DNA sequences that encode this CDR3 too. Germline V gene lookup returns CDR1 SQVTM and CDR2 ANQGSEA. The CDR3 runs to 11 residues. V was pared by 4 bases and J by 5 bases, with 5 bases between. The sample comes from a study of OX40 agonist ivuxolimab in advanced cancers. Study as a whole: Dose-escalation subjects each had hepatocellular carcinoma, melanoma, renal cell or head and neck cancer. Cohort: 75% to 90% men, mean age 60, aged about 23 to 79. Among those treated, three patients had partial responses, one with hepatocellular carcinoma and two with cutaneous melanoma.

Method: immunoSEQ multiplex PCR; TCRdb's copy keeps in-frame clones and lacks some. This table has 40,000 to 55,000 clones, 90% appearing once. This receptor was identified in an adult with an advanced solid tumor such as melanoma, head and neck, liver or kidney cancer. This chain uses TRBV29-1 with TRBJ2-2; a possible D gene is TRBD2 (5 bases). The sample in question was CD4+ or CD8+ T cells sorted from blood, obtained in a trial of the OX40 agonist ivuxolimab. The CDR3 here is CSVGETGELFF. CDR3 sequence (DNA): TGCAGCGTTGGGGAGACCGGGGAGCTGTTTTTT.